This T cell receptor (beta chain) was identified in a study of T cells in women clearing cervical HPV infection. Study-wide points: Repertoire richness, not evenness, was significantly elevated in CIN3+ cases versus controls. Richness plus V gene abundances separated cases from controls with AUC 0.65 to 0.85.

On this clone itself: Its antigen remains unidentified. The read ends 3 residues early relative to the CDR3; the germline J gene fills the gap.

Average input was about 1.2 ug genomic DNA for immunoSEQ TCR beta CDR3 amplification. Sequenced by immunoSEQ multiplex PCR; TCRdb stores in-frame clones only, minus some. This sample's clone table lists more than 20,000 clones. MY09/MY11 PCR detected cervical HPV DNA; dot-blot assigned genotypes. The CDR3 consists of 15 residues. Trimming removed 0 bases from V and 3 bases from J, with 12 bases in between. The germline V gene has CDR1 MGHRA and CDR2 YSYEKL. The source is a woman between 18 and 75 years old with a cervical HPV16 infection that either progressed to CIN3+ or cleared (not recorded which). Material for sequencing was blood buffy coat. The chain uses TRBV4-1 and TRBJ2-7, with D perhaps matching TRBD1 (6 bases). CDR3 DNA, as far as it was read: TGCGCCAGCAGCCAAGATACGCAGGGGATCTACGAG. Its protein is CASSQDTQGIYE. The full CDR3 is CASSQDTQGIYEQYF.